A single sample is the source of the 24 T cell receptor beta chains below, sequenced in a study of cytomegalovirus exposure and HLA in healthy donors. Vbeta (60) and Jbeta (13) primers were used in the PCR. Profiling relied on immunoSEQ multiplex PCR, and the TCRdb table lists in-frame clones only, not all of them. The table lists roughly 130,000 clones, over 75% of them singletons. Sequenced material: PBMCs. The origin of the receptors is a boy between 10 and 17 years old in good health and CMV-seronegative.

V gene TRBV30 combines with J gene TRBJ2-1; TRBD2 matches at 11 bases. The V gene's germline CDR1 is GTSNPN and CDR2 SVGIG (reference sequence). This CDR3 region has 14 residues. V gave up 5 bases and J gave up 4 bases; unmatched junction bases: 4. In DNA, the CDR3 is TGTGCCTGGTCGGGACTAGCGGCATACAATGAGCAGTTCTTC. Amino acid sequence: CAWSGLAAYNEQFF.

The V gene is TRBV19, the J gene TRBJ2-3, with TRBD1 identical over 9 bases. Germline loops: CDR1 LNHDA, CDR2 SQIVND (reference sequence). The CDR3 totals 15 residues. V gave up 2 bases and J gave up 5 bases; unmatched junction bases: 5. CDR3 in DNA: TGTGCCAGTAGTATATCGGGACAGGGAAGAGATACGCAGTATTTT. Translated: CASSISGQGRDTQYF.

The chain carries TRBV7-3 and TRBJ1-2; TRBD1 aligns across 10 bases. Germline CDR1 SGHTA, CDR2 FQGTGA. The CDR3 has 15 residues. Trimming at V came to 2 bases and at J to 2 bases, leaving 2 bases not matched to a gene. The CDR3 reads CASSLGQGGNYGYTF. DNA of the CDR3: TGTGCCAGCAGCTTAGGACAGGGGGGAAACTATGGCTACACCTTC.

V gene TRBV2 combines with J gene TRBJ1-1; 7 nucleotides agree with TRBD1. J lost 6 bases, V lost 5 bases, and 3 bases had no gene match. The CDR3 is 12 residues long. Looked up from germline, CDR1 is SNHLY and CDR2 is FYNNEI. The CDR3 nucleotides are TGTGCCAGCAGTCGGACAGGCCCTGAAGCTTTCTTT. Translation: CASSRTGPEAFF. Full variable domain (rest looked up from reference TRBV2 and TRBJ1-1): EPEVTQTPSHQVTQMGQEVILRCVPISNHLYFYWYRQILGQKVEFLVSFYNNEISEKSEIFDDQFSVERPDGSNFTLKIRSTKLEDSAMYFCASSRTGPEAFFGQGTRLTVV.

The chain has TRBV7-3 and TRBJ1-1; a possible D gene is TRBD1 (5 bases). CDR3 length: 13 residues. V lost 6 bases and J lost 0, with 8 bases in between. The germline CDR1 and CDR2 sequences are SGHTA and FQGTGA. The CDR3: CASRSGVNTEAFF. The CDR3 nucleotides are TGTGCCAGCAGGTCGGGGGTGAACACTGAAGCTTTCTTT.

The chain is built from TRBV7-2 and TRBJ1-1, with unresolved D. CDR3 length: 12 amino acids. The V and J ends lost 6 bases and 6 bases respectively, with 11 bases between them. Germline CDR1 is SGHTA and CDR2 is FQGNSA. The CDR3 DNA is TGTGCCAGCAGGTTTGCGGGCGCTGAAGCTTTCTTT. As protein: CASRFAGAEAFF.

CDR3 region: CASRKMDSKNIQYF. The CDR3 DNA follows: TGTGCCAGCAGGAAAATGGACAGCAAAAACATTCAGTACTTC. The chain uses TRBV2 and TRBJ2-4; a weak D match, TRBD1 (6 bases). V gave up 6 bases and J gave up 3 bases, with 12 bases separating them. CDR3 length: 14 residues. Germline CDR1 is SNHLY and CDR2 is FYNNEI. Drawing the rest from reference TRBV2 and TRBJ2-4, the complete variable domain is EPEVTQTPSHQVTQMGQEVILRCVPISNHLYFYWYRQILGQKVEFLVSFYNNEISEKSEIFDDQFSVERPDGSNFTLKIRSTKLEDSAMYFCASRKMDSKNIQYFGAGTRLSVL.

The chain employs TRBV27 and TRBJ2-3; D gene uncertain. The CDR3 covers 14 residues. V was shortened by 6 bases and J by 2 bases, with 12 bases between the two germline ends. Germline assignment: CDR1 MNHEY and CDR2 SMNVEV (reference sequence). This CDR3 is CASRLGALTDTQYF. The CDR3 DNA sequence: TGTGCCAGCAGGCTCGGAGCGCTCACAGATACGCAGTATTTT.

This clone has just a few counts. The rearrangement links TRBV4-2 to TRBJ1-1, with a possible D match to TRBD1 (6 bases). The germline V and J ends were trimmed by 0 bases and 2 bases, with 19 bases remaining between them. This CDR3 comprises 18 residues. Germline loops: CDR1 LGHNA, CDR2 YNFKEQ. As DNA, the CDR3 is TGTGCCAGCAGCCAAGATCAGAGAAACAGGGCGCCAAACACTGAAGCTTTCTTT. Protein: CASSQDQRNRAPNTEAFF.

The chain links TRBV4-1 to TRBJ1-3; a weak D match, TRBD1 (6 bases). The germline V gene encodes CDR1 MGHRA and CDR2 YSYEKL. V gave up 1 base and J gave up 4 bases, with 14 bases separating them. The CDR3 runs 16 residues. CDR3 nucleotide sequence: TGCGCCAGCAGCCAAGGACGGGGGGGCGCCGGAAACACCATATATTTT. As protein: CASSQGRGGAGNTIYF.

This clone was detected once. This chain uses TRBV4-2 with TRBJ2-7; 7 bases align to TRBD1. V dropped 0 bases and J dropped 2; count of bases not matched to a gene: 4. In germline, CDR1 is LGHNA, CDR2 YNFKEQ. CDR3 length: 15 residues. The CDR3 sequence: CASSQDTGTAYEQYF. The CDR3 DNA reads as TGTGCCAGCAGCCAAGACACCGGGACAGCCTACGAGCAGTACTTC.

This clone was seen a single time. The rearrangement joins TRBV5-4 to TRBJ2-2; 9 bases line up with TRBD2. This CDR3 has 16 residues. V shed 1 base, J shed 6 bases, and the junction held 7 bases outside the gene matches. Germline V gene data show CDR1 as SGHNT and CDR2 as YYREEE (reference sequence). The CDR3 DNA sequence: TGTGCCAGCAGCTTGAGCGGGACTAGCTATGCCGGGGAGCTGTTTTTT. It encodes CASSLSGTSYAGELFF.

The chain employs TRBV5-1 and TRBJ2-1; 10 positions match TRBD1. The germline gives CDR1 SGHRS, CDR2 YFSETQ. The CDR3 runs to 17 residues. J was trimmed by 2 bases and V by 0 bases; bases with no gene match: 5. CDR3 protein: CASSLERDRGPYNEQFF. Written as DNA, the CDR3 is TGCGCCAGCAGCTTGGAAAGGGACAGGGGTCCCTACAATGAGCAGTTCTTC.

This clone came up once. The chain couples TRBV5-1 to TRBJ2-3, with 13 bases identical to TRBD2. The trim removed 4 bases at V and 5 bases at J, leaving 7 bases unmatched. Germline loops: CDR1 SGHRS, CDR2 YFSETQ. This CDR3 contains 16 residues. The DNA of the CDR3 is TGCGCCAGCAGCCTAAGACTAGCGGGAGGAAAAGATACGCAGTATTTT. It encodes CASSLRLAGGKDTQYF.

This chain links TRBV6-5 with TRBJ2-7, with D possibly matching TRBD2 (5 bases). This CDR3 has 15 amino acids. Germline V CDR1 and CDR2: MNHEY, SVGAGI. Trimming shortened V by 2 bases and J by 1 base, and 12 bases separated the two germline ends. The CDR3: CASSYGETPSYEQYF. CDR3 bases: TGTGCCAGCAGTTACGGGGAGACCCCTTCCTACGAGCAGTACTTC.

The chain combines TRBV6-4 with TRBJ2-1, with TRBD2 matching over 7 bases. The ends lost 3 bases at V and 5 bases at J; junction bases unmatched: 7. The CDR3 contains 15 residues. Germline V gene sequence: CDR1 MRHNA, CDR2 SNTAGT. This chain's CDR3 is CASSEGWTRDNEQFF. CDR3 sequence (DNA): TGTGCCAGCAGTGAAGGTTGGACTAGGGACAATGAGCAGTTCTTC.

The V and J genes are TRBV7-2 and TRBJ1-5, with TRBD1 matching over 7 bases. Per the germline V gene, CDR1 is SGHTA and CDR2 is FQGNSA. The V segment lost 2 bases and the J segment 3 bases; nucleotides outside the gene matches: 4. The CDR3 is 15 residues long. CDR3 DNA: TGTGCCAGCAGCTTAACAGGGGCGGCCAATCAGCCCCAGCATTTT. Protein product: CASSLTGAANQPQHF.

This clone was observed once. V gene TRBV5-1 combines with J gene TRBJ2-1; tentatively, D is TRBD2 (5 bases). The germline gives CDR1 SGHRS, CDR2 YFSETQ. Trimming cost V 0 bases and J 6 bases, with 13 bases left between them. This CDR3 spans 15 amino acids. The DNA for the CDR3 is TGCGCCAGCAGCTTGGGGAGAGGGTTCGGCAATGAGCAGTTCTTC. This gives the protein CASSLGRGFGNEQFF. Filled out from reference TRBV5-1 and TRBJ2-1, the complete variable domain reads KAGVTQTPRYLIKTRGQQVTLSCSPISGHRSVSWYQQTPGQGLQFLFEYFSETQRNKGNFPGRFSGRQFSNSRSEMNVSTLELGDSALYLCASSLGRGFGNEQFFGPGTRLTVL.

This clone occurred a few times. This sequence joins TRBV6-5 and TRBJ2-7; maybe TRBD2 (7 bases). Germline-derived CDR1 and CDR2 are MNHEY and SVGAGI. This CDR3 contains 13 residues. Trimming removed 7 bases at V and 2 bases at J, with 12 bases between. As DNA, the CDR3 is TGTGCCAGCACGCGGGGGCCACCCTACGAGCAGTACTTC. Encoded protein: CASTRGPPYEQYF.

The chain recombines TRBV6-5 with TRBJ2-7; perhaps TRBD1 as D (5 bases). CDR1 MNHEY and CDR2 SVGAGI come from the germline V gene. The CDR3 runs 14 residues. The V gene lost 7 bases and the J gene lost 3 bases, with 16 bases spanning the gap. CDR3 protein: CASNNAGIGYEQYF. The CDR3 DNA is TGTGCCAGCAATAATGCAGGGATCGGCTACGAGCAGTACTTC.

The chain uses TRBV6-4 and TRBJ2-7; 7 bases are a match to TRBD2. Germline values: CDR1 MRHNA, CDR2 SNTAGT. Trimming removed 3 bases from V and 3 bases from J; junction bases left unmatched: 2. The CDR3 extends over 13 amino acids. The CDR3 DNA reads as TGTGCCAGCAGTGATGGACTAGGCTACGAGCAGTACTTC. The encoded protein is CASSDGLGYEQYF.

The genes are TRBV6-1 and TRBJ2-3, with 10 bases that match TRBD2. CDR3 size: 15 residues. The germline V gene has CDR1 MNHNS and CDR2 SASEGT. After removal of 4 bases from V and 1 base from J, the junction contained 2 bases not matched to a gene. The CDR3 DNA sequence: TGTGCCAGCAGTGTAGGGACTAGCGGCACAGATACGCAGTATTTT. The encoded protein is CASSVGTSGTDTQYF.

V is TRBV11-1 and J is TRBJ1-1, with D perhaps matching TRBD1 (5 bases). CDR3 size: 14 residues. Trimming removed 2 bases from V and 5 bases from J, with 12 bases in between. Germline V gene sequence: CDR1 SGHAT, CDR2 FQDESV (reference sequence). This chain's CDR3 is CASSLSRAWTEAFF. In DNA, the CDR3 is TGTGCCAGCAGCTTAAGCAGGGCTTGGACTGAAGCTTTCTTT.

V and J are TRBV2 and TRBJ2-3; 11 bases match TRBD2. This CDR3 spans 14 amino acids. V dropped 5 bases and J dropped 7; count of bases not matched to a gene: 5. CDR1 is SNHLY and CDR2 is FYNNEI in the germline V gene. CDR3 protein: CASSFSGGAYTQYF. The CDR3 coding sequence is TGTGCCAGCAGTTTTAGCGGGGGGGCGTATACGCAGTATTTT.